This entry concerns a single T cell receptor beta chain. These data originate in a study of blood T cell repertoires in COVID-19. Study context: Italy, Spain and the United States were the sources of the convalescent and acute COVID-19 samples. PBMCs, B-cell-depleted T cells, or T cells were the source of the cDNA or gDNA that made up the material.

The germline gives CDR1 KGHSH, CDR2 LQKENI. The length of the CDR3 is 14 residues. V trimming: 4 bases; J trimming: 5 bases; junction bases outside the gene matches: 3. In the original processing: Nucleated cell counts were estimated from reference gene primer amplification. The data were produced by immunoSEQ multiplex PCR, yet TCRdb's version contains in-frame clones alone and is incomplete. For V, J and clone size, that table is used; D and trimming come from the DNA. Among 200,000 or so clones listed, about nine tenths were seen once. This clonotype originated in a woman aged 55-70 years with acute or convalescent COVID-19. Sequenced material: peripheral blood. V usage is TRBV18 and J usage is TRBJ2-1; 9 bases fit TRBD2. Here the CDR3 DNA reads TGTGCCAGCTCACGAGCGGGAGGCGACAATGAGCAGTTCTTC. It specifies CASSRAGGDNEQFF. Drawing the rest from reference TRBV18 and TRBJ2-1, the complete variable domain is NAGVMQNPRHLVRRRGQEARLRCSPMKGHSHVYWYRQLPEEGLKFMVYLQKENIIDESGMPKERFSAEFPKEGPSILRIQQVVRGDSAAYFCASSRAGGDNEQFFGPGTRLTVL.